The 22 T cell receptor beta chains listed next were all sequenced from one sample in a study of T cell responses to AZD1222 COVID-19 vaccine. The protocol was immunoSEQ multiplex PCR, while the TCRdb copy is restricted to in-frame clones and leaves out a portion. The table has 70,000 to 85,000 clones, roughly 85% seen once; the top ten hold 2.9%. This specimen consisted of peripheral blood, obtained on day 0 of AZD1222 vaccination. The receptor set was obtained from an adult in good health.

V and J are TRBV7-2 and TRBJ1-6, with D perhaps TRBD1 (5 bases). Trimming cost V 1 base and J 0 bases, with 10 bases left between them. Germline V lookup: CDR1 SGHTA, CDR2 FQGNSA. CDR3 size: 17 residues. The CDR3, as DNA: TGTGCCAGCAGCTTAGGGAGACAGAGCTCCTATAATTCACCCCTCCACTTT. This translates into CASSLGRQSSYNSPLHF.

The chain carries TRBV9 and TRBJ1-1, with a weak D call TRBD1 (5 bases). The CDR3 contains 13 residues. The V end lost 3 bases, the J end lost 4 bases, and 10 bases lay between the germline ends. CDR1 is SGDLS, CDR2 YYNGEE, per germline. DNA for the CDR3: TGTGCCAGCAGCGGGATGGGGGGCACTGAAGCTTTCTTT. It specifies CASSGMGGTEAFF.

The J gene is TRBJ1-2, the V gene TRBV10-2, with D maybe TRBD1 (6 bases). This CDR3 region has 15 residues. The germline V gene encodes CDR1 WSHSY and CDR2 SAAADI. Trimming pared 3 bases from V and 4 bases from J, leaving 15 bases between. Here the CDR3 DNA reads TGCGCCAGCAGTGATGGGAAACAGGGCGGCTATGGCTACACCTTC. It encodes CASSDGKQGGYGYTF.

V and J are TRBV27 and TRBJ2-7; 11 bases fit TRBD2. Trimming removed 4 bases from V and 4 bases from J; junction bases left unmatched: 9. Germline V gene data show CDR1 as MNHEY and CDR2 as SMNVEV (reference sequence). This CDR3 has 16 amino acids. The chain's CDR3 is CASSSVMASGRYEQYF. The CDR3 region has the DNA TGTGCCAGCAGTTCCGTGATGGCTAGCGGGAGGTACGAGCAGTACTTC.

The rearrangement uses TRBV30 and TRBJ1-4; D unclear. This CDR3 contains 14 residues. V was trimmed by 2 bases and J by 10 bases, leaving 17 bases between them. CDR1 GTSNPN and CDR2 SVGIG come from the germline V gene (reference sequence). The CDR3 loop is CAWSTRPPLGKLFF. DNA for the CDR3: TGTGCCTGGAGTACCCGGCCCCCTCTGGGAAAACTGTTTTTT. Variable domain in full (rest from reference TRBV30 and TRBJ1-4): SQTIHQWPATLVQPVGSPLSLECTVEGTSNPNLYWYRQAAGRGLQLLFYSVGIGQISSEVPQNLSASRPQDRQFILSSKKLLLSDSGFYLCAWSTRPPLGKLFFGSGTQLSVL.

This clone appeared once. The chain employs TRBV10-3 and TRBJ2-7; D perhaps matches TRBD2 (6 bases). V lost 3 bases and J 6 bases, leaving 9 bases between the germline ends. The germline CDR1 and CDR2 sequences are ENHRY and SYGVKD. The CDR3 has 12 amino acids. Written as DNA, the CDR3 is TGTGCCATCAGTGACGGGACTTCCGAGCAGTACTTC. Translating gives CAISDGTSEQYF.

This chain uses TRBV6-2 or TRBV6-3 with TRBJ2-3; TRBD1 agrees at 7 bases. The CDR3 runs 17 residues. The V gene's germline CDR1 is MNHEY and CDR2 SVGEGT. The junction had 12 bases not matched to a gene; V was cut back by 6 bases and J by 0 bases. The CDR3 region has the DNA TGTGCCAGCAGCCCTAGACGGACAGGAGATAGCACAGATACGCAGTATTTT. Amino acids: CASSPRRTGDSTDTQYF.

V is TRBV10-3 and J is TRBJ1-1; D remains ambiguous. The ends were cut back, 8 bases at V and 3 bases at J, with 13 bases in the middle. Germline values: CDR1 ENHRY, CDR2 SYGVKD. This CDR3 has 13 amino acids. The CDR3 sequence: CAISIARDTEAFF. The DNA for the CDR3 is TGTGCCATCTCGATAGCGAGAGACACTGAAGCTTTCTTT.

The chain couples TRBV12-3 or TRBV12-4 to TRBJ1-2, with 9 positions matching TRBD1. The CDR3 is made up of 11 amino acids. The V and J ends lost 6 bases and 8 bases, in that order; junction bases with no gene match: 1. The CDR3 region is CASRDRGGYTF. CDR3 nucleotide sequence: TGTGCCAGCAGGGACAGGGGAGGCTACACCTTC.

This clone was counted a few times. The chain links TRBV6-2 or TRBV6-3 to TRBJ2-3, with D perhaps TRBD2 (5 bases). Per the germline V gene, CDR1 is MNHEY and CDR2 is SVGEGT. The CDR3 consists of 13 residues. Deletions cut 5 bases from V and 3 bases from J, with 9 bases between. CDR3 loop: CASSNGETDTQYF. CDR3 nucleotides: TGTGCCAGCAGTAACGGGGAAACAGATACGCAGTATTTT.

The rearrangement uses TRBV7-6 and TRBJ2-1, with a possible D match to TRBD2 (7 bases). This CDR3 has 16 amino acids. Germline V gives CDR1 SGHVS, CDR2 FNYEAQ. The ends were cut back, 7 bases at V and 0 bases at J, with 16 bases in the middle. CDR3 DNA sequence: TGTGCCAGCACCATGGGGGGCGGGAGCTCCTACAATGAGCAGTTCTTC. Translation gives CASTMGGGSSYNEQFF.

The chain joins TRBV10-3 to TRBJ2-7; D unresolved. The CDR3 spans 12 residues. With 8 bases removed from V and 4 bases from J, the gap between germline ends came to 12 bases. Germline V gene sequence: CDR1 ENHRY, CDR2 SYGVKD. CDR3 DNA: TGTGCCATCTCAACTGCCGCTTACGAGCAGTACTTC. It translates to CAISTAAYEQYF.

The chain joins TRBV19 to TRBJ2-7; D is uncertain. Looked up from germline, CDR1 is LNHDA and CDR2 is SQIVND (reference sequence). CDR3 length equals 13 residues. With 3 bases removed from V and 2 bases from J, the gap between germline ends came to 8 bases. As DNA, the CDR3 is TGTGCCAGTAGTATGGGCAGCCCCTACGAGCAGTACTTC. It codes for CASSMGSPYEQYF.

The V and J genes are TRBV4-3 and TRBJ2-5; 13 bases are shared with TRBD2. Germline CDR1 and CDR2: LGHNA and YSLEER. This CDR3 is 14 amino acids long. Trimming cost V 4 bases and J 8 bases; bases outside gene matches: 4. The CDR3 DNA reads TGCGCCAGCAGCCCCACGGGACTAGCGGGAACCCAGTACTTC. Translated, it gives CASSPTGLAGTQYF.

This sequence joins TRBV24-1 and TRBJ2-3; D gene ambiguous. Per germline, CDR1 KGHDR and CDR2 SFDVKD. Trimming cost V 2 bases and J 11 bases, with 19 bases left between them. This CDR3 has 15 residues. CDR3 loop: CATSDSGFARWGQYF. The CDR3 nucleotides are TGTGCCACCAGTGATTCGGGTTTTGCCCGGTGGGGGCAGTATTTT.

The CDR3 DNA is TGTGCCAGCAGTCGCGGACGGACAGGAACCTACAATGAGCAGTTCTTC. Residues: CASSRGRTGTYNEQFF. The genes are TRBV3-1 (or the pseudogene TRBV3-2) and TRBJ2-1; 7 bases line up with TRBD1. This CDR3 spans 16 amino acids. Losses at the gene ends were 6 bases for V and 2 bases for J; bases not matched to a gene: 10. CDR1 and CDR2 (germline): LGHDT, YNNKEL (reference sequence).

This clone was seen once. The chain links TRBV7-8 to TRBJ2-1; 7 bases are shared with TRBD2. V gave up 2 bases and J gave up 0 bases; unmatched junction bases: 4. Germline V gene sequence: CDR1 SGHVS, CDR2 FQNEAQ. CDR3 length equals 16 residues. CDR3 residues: CASSLSGGSSYNEQFF. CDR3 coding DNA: TGTGCCAGCAGCTTATCGGGCGGGAGCTCCTACAATGAGCAGTTCTTC.

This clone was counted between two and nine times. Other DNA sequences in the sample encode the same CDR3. CDR3 nucleotides: TGTGCCAGCAGTTACTCGAGAGGACGGGGAAACTATGGCTACACCTTC. Translating it yields CASSYSRGRGNYGYTF. V and J are TRBV6-5 and TRBJ1-2, with D hard to call. This CDR3 has 16 residues. V was trimmed by 0 bases and J by 2 bases, leaving 13 bases between them. CDR1 is MNHEY and CDR2 is SVGAGI in the germline V gene.

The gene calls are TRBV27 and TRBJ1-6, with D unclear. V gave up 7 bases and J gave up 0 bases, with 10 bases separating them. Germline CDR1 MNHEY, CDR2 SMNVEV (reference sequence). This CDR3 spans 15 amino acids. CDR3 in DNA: TGTGCCAGCAAGGGCCAGGTCTCCTATAATTCACCCCTCCACTTT. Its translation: CASKGQVSYNSPLHF.

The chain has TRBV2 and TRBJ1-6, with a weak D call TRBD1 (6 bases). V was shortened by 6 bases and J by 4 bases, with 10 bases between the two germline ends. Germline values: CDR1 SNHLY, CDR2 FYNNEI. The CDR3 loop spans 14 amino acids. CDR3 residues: CASRQGQYNSPLHF. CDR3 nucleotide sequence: TGTGCCAGCAGACAGGGTCAGTATAATTCACCCCTCCACTTT.

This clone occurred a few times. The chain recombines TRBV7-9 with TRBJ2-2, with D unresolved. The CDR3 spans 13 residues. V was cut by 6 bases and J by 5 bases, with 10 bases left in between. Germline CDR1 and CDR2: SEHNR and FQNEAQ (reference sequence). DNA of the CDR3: TGTGCCAGCAGTCCTGATCCAACCGGGGAGCTGTTTTTT. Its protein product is CASSPDPTGELFF.

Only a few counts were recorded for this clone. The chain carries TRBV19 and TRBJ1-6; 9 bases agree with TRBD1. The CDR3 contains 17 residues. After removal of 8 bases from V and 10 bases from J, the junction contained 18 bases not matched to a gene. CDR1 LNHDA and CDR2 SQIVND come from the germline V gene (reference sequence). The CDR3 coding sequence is TGTGCCAGTTCCCAGTTAACTCCACAGGGGGCCGCGTCACCCCTCCACTTT. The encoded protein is CASSQLTPQGAASPLHF. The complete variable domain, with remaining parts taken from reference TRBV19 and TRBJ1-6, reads DGGITQSPKYLFRKEGQNVTLSCEQNLNHDAMYWYRQDPGQGLRLIYYSQIVNDFQKGDIAEGYSVSREKKESFPLTVTSAQKNPTAFYLCASSQLTPQGAASPLHFGNGTRLTVT.